These 11 T cell receptor beta chains were all obtained from the same sample, sequenced in a study of shared clonotypes between healthy human individuals. Profiled with immunoSEQ multiplex PCR; TCRdb holds only in-frame clones, not every one. Of over a million clones in the sample, around 98.5% were seen once. Material for sequencing was naive CD4+ T cells sorted from blood. The subset: CD45RA+ positively selected. All receptors derive from a man aged 30-40 years in good health.

The chain carries TRBV29-1 and TRBJ1-2; D remains unclear. CDR3 length: 11 amino acids. The germline CDR1 and CDR2 sequences are SQVTM and ANQGSEA. Between the trimmed V and J ends, which lost 4 bases and 4 bases, there was a span of 7 bases. The CDR3 region has the DNA TGCAGCGTTGGGAACATCTATGGCTACACCTTC. Its translation is CSVGNIYGYTF.

V gene TRBV5-1 combines with J gene TRBJ2-7, with D unresolved. This CDR3 has 13 residues. Germline CDR1 and CDR2: SGHRS and YFSETQ. V was cut by 4 bases and J by 2 bases, with 10 bases left in between. The CDR3 DNA reads TGCGCCAGCAGCATTGGCCCAACCTACGAGCAGTACTTC. Translation: CASSIGPTYEQYF.

The chain links TRBV2 to TRBJ2-2; D unresolved. Trimming removed 8 bases at V and 1 base at J, with 11 bases between. The CDR3 runs to 14 residues. In germline, CDR1 is SNHLY, CDR2 FYNNEI. CDR3 nucleotide sequence: TGTGCCAGCTTGGGATGGGAGAACACCGGGGAGCTGTTTTTT. This sequence encodes CASLGWENTGELFF.

V is TRBV7-9 and J is TRBJ2-5, with a tentative D call TRBD1 (6 bases). Trimming took off 4 bases at V and 1 base at J, with 10 bases between the two ends. The CDR3 totals 14 residues. Germline V lookup: CDR1 SEHNR, CDR2 FQNEAQ (reference sequence). This chain's CDR3 is CASSWDTTQETQYF. CDR3 DNA: TGTGCCAGCAGCTGGGACACCACCCAAGAGACCCAGTACTTC.

This chain connects TRBV10-1 to TRBJ2-7; no clear D gene. CDR1 and CDR2 from the germline V gene are WNHNN and SYGVQD (reference sequence). The ends were cut back, 1 base at V and 7 bases at J, with 14 bases in the middle. The CDR3 sequence is 14 residues long. The CDR3 is CASSELSDPWEQYF. The CDR3 DNA reads TGCGCCAGCAGTGAGTTGTCCGATCCGTGGGAGCAGTACTTC.

This chain links TRBV27 with TRBJ1-4; the D is unclear. V shed 8 bases and J shed 8 bases, with 15 bases lying between them. CDR1 is MNHEY, CDR2 SMNVEV, per germline (reference sequence). The CDR3 contains 13 residues. CDR3 loop: CASGPRLWEKLFF. The CDR3 DNA is TGTGCCAGCGGGCCCCGACTCTGGGAAAAACTGTTTTTT.

V is TRBV19 and J is TRBJ2-5; 8 bases line up with TRBD2. Unmatched junction bases numbered 10, after V lost 5 bases and J lost 2 bases. This CDR3 region has 16 residues. Germline values: CDR1 LNHDA, CDR2 SQIVND (reference sequence). The CDR3 DNA reads TGTGCCAGTAGTCCCTCCGATTCGGGAGGGCAAGAGACCCAGTACTTC. Encoded protein: CASSPSDSGGQETQYF.

The chain recombines TRBV6-5 with TRBJ2-7; tentatively, D is TRBD2 (5 bases). This CDR3 region has 15 residues. Trimming cost V 0 bases and J 2 bases, with 11 bases left between them. Germline V CDR1 and CDR2: MNHEY, SVGAGI. The CDR3 spells CASSYSGWETYEQYF. The CDR3 coding sequence is TGTGCCAGCAGTTACTCAGGGTGGGAGACCTACGAGCAGTACTTC.

The chain uses TRBV29-1 and TRBJ2-1; TRBD2 aligns across 7 bases. CDR3 length equals 15 residues. Germline trimming cut 6 bases from V and 10 bases from J; bases unmatched to any gene: 18. Germline loops: CDR1 SQVTM, CDR2 ANQGSEA. In DNA form, the CDR3 reads TGCAGCGTCCAATCCTCTGGGAGCGGGACCTTGGAGCAGTTCTTC. This translates into CSVQSSGSGTLEQFF.

CDR3 nucleotides: TGTGCTAGTGGTACCACCTCGCTTCTCCATACTAGCGGGAGCATCTACAATGAGCAGTTCTTC. This sequence encodes CASGTTSLLHTSGSIYNEQFF. This chain links TRBV12-5 with TRBJ2-1; 11 bases agree with TRBD2. Germline CDR1 and CDR2: LGHNT and FRNRAP. The CDR3 is 21 amino acids. V trimming: 5 bases; J trimming: 3 bases; junction bases outside the gene matches: 21.

The chain employs TRBV5-1 and TRBJ2-2; no firm D call. Trimming removed 1 base from V and 4 bases from J, with 11 bases in between. This CDR3 region has 15 residues. From germline, CDR1 is SGHRS and CDR2 YFSETQ. The CDR3 is CASSLFTLSTGELFF. The CDR3, as DNA: TGCGCCAGCAGCTTGTTTACGCTGAGCACCGGGGAGCTGTTTTTT.